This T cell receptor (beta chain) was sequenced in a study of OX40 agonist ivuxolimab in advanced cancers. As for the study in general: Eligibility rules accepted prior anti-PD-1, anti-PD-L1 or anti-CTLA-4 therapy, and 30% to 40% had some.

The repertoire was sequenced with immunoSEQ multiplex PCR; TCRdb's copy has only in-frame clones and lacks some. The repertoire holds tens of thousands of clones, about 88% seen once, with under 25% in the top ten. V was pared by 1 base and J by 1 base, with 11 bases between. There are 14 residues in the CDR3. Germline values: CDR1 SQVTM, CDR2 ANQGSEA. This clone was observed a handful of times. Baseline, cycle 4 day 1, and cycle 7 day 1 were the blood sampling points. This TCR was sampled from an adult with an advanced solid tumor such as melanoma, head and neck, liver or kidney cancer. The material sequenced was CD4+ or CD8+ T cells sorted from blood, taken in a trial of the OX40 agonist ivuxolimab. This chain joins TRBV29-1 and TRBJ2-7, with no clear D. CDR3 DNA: TGCAGCGTTGAAGCCAGCTTAGGTTCCTACGAGCAGTACTTC. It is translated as CSVEASLGSYEQYF.